One sample yielded the 6 T cell receptor beta chains listed below, sequenced in a study of CD8 T cells in Susac syndrome. With random hexamers, about 0.45 to 1 ug RNA was reverse transcribed. One entry per CDR3 protein results from TCRdb running MiXCR on the immunoSEQ multiplex PCR reads. The data hold 150,000 to 200,000 distinct CDR3 sequences, with 91% observed a single time. The source material was CD4+ T cells from PBMCs. The receptors shown here come from a human donor with Susac syndrome.

This clonotype was detected only once. The V and J genes are TRBV20-1 and TRBJ1-1, with a tentative D call TRBD1 (5 bases). The CDR3 spans 15 residues. Trimming pared 0 bases from V and 7 bases from J, leaving 18 bases between. Germline V gene lookup returns CDR1 DFQATT and CDR2 SNEGSKA (reference sequence). The CDR3 loop is CSARDPGRDPLEAFF. The CDR3 DNA is TGCAGTGCTAGAGATCCTGGCAGGGACCCTCTTGAAGCTTTCTTT.

This chain uses TRBV30 with TRBJ2-5; 14 nucleotides align to TRBD2. Germline V gene lookup returns CDR1 GTSNPN and CDR2 SVGIG (reference sequence). The CDR3 length is 15 residues. The ends lost 3 bases at V and 3 bases at J; junction bases unmatched: 3. CDR3 amino acids: CAWRGGLAGEETQYF. The CDR3 DNA reads TGTGCCTGGAGGGGGGGACTAGCGGGGGAAGAGACCCAGTACTTC.

This chain joins TRBV19 and TRBJ2-3; 16 nucleotides align to TRBD2. The CDR3 is 18 residues long. With V trimmed by 10 bases and J by 2 bases, 12 bases remained unmatched. Germline loops: CDR1 LNHDA, CDR2 SQIVND (reference sequence). CDR3 protein: CATKTGTSGRAATDTQYF. The CDR3 DNA reads as TGTGCCACTAAAACCGGGACTAGCGGGAGGGCCGCCACAGATACGCAGTATTTT. The entire variable domain, with the rest obtained from reference TRBV19 and TRBJ2-3, is as follows: DGGITQSPKYLFRKEGQNVTLSCEQNLNHDAMYWYRQDPGQGLRLIYYSQIVNDFQKGDIAEGYSVSREKKESFPLTVTSAQKNPTAFYLCATKTGTSGRAATDTQYFGPGTRLTVL.

V usage is TRBV5-1 and J usage is TRBJ2-5; TRBD1 agrees at 7 bases. There are 14 residues in the CDR3. CDR1 and CDR2 from the germline V gene are SGHRS and YFSETQ. V shed 2 bases, J shed 5 bases, and the junction held 6 bases outside the gene matches. In DNA form, the CDR3 reads TGCGCCAGCAGCTTAACAGGGGTCCGGGAGACCCAGTACTTC. This codes for CASSLTGVRETQYF.

This chain connects TRBV19 to TRBJ1-6; the D is unclear. CDR1 LNHDA and CDR2 SQIVND come from the germline V gene (reference sequence). V lost 3 bases and J 8 bases, leaving 14 bases between the germline ends. CDR3 size: 15 residues. This CDR3 is CASSIYQAEDSPLHF. The CDR3 DNA reads as TGTGCCAGTAGTATTTATCAGGCAGAAGATTCACCCCTCCACTTT.

The chain carries TRBV5-5 and TRBJ1-1; D may be TRBD1 (5 bases). The CDR3 runs 16 residues. Germline CDR1 reads SGHKS; CDR2 reads YYEKEE (reference sequence). Between the trimmed V and J ends, which lost 0 bases and 0 bases, there was a span of 12 bases. CDR3 nucleotide sequence: TGTGCCAGCAGCTTGGAGGGGAAGAGGATGAACACTGAAGCTTTCTTT. Translated, it gives CASSLEGKRMNTEAFF.